This note documents a single TCR beta chain sequence. Its antigen is still unknown. Other DNA sequences within the sample encode an identical CDR3. The sample belongs to a study of beta chain features in type 1 diabetes. Overall study findings and caveats: Type 1 diabetes patients had TCRB CDR3s that were shorter (moderately but significantly so) in all four CD4+ subsets.

The CDR3 contains 13 residues. CDR1 GTSNPN and CDR2 SVGIG come from the germline V gene (reference sequence). V lost 0 bases and J lost 2, with 5 bases in between. Expressed TCRB transcripts were sequenced because the isolated RNA had all been reverse transcribed beforehand. The data were produced by immunoSEQ multiplex PCR, yet TCRdb's version contains in-frame clones alone and is incomplete. The sample lists hundreds of thousands of clones; 11% to 15% were seen once. This chain uses TRBV30 with TRBJ1-5; the D is unclear. The sequence came from a man younger than 35 with type 1 diabetes. The material sequenced was naive CD4+ T cells from blood. The CDR3 bases are TGTGCCTGGAGTGTAAGTGGCAATCAGCCCCAGCATTTT. Translated: CAWSVSGNQPQHF.